The source of this T cell receptor beta chain is a study of T cells in Graves' hyperthyroidism and ophthalmopathy. There are a few counts of this clonotype. Template material for amplifying TCR beta CDR3 regions consisted of RNA transcripts. The HTBI primer set was used in a first-round RT-PCR of the TCR CDR3. One entry per CDR3 protein results from TCRdb running MiXCR on the multiplex PCR reads. The data contain roughly 660,000 distinct CDR3 sequences, approximately 15% of them singletons. The CDR3 loop spans 14 amino acids. V shed 6 bases and J 2 bases; nucleotides not matched to a gene: 7. Looked up from germline, CDR1 is SQVTM and CDR2 is ANQGSEA.

This chain connects TRBV29-1 to TRBJ1-5, with TRBD1 matching 7 bases. Sequencing was done on a sample of blood. The clonotype was recovered from a man between 45 and 60 years old with Graves' hyperthyroidism. In nucleotides, the CDR3 is TGCAGCGTGGTAGGGGACAGTGGCAATCAGCCCCAGCATTTT. It encodes CSVVGDSGNQPQHF.